The clone carrying this TCR beta chain was seen only a few times. What it binds is not known. The sample is drawn from a study of T cells after yellow fever vaccination. Study observations and caveats: After the booster, 96% of CD4 and more than 85% of CD8 primary-response clones were re-detected. Though it reached lower strength, the secondary response hit its peak faster, day 5 versus 15.

Each CDR3 protein gets one entry after TCRdb re-called the 5' RACE reads with MiXCR. The sample shows 150,000 to 200,000 distinct CDR3 sequences, 6% to 7.5% of them seen only once. Germline V gene data show CDR1 as MNHNS and CDR2 as SASEGT. The CDR3 runs to 18 residues. V lost 7 bases, J lost 3 bases, and 19 bases stayed unmatched. The rearrangement joins TRBV6-1 to TRBJ2-7, with 9 bases lining up with TRBD1. Sequenced here: CD4+ T cells sorted from PBMCs, sampled about 5 days after the first yellow fever vaccination. The source is a man aged 18 to 29 who received the YFV17D yellow fever vaccine. The CDR3 reads CASTPAPGAGQGFYEQYF. CDR3 sequence (DNA): TGTGCCAGCACTCCGGCCCCGGGGGCGGGACAGGGCTTCTACGAGCAGTACTTC.